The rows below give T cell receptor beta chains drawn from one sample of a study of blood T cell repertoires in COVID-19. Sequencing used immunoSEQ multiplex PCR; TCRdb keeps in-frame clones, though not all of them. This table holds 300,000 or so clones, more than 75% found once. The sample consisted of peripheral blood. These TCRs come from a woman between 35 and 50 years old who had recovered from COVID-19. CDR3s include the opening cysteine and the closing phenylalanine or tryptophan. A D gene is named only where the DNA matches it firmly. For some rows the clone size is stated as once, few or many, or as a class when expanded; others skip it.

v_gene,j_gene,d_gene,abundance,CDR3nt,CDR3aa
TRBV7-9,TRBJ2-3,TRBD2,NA,TGTGCCAGCAGCCCCAGGTTGGGACTAATGGATACGCAGTATTTT,CASSPRLGLMDTQYF
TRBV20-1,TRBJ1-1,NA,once,TGCAGTGCTAGTTCGCTGGCTCTTTCGGCTTTCTTT,CSASSLALSAFF
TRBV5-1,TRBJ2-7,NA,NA,TGCGCCAGTTCCCGGGACAAGCTACCCTACGAGCAGTACTTC,CASSRDKLPYEQYF
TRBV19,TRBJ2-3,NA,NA,TGTGCCACCTCACAGGGACCGTACACAGATACGCAGTATTTT,CATSQGPYTDTQYF
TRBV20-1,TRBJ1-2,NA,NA,TGCAGTGCTAGTAGGGGAACGGATGGCTACACCTTC,CSASRGTDGYTF
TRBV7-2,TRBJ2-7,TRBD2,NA,TGTGCCAGCATCCCACTCCCGGGACTAGCGGGGGAGCAGTACTTC,CASIPLPGLAGEQYF
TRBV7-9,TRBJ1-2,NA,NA,TGTGCCAGCAGCCCCGCGGAGGGACTGATCTATGGCTACACCTTC,CASSPAEGLIYGYTF
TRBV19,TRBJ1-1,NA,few,TGTGCCAGTAGTATAATAGGGGGCACTGAAGCTTTCTTT,CASSIIGGTEAFF
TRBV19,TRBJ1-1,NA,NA,TGTGCCAGTCGTGACACCTTCACTGAAGCTTTCTTT,CASRDTFTEAFF
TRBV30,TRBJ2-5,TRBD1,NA,TGTGCCTGGTACGGCCCAGAGGGACAGGAGGAAGAGACCCAGTACTTC,CAWYGPEGQEEETQYF